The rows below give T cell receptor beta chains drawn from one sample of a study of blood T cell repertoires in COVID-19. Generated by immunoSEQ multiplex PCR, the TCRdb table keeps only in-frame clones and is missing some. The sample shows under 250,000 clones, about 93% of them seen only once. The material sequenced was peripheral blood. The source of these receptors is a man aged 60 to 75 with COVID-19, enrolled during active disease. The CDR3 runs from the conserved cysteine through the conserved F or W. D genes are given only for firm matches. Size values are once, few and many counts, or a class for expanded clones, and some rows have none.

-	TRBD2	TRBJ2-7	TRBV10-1	CASSALAGVEQYF	TGCGCCAGCAGTGCCCTAGCGGGGGTTGAGCAGTACTTC
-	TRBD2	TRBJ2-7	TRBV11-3	CASSPLAGANSYEQYF	TGTGCCAGCAGTCCTCTAGCGGGAGCGAACTCCTACGAGCAGTACTTC
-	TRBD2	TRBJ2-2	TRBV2	CASGIAGGNTGELFF	TGTGCCAGCGGAATAGCGGGGGGGAACACCGGGGAGCTGTTTTTT
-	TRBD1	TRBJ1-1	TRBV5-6	CASSVDRGDLNTEAFF	TGTGCCAGCAGCGTGGACAGGGGAGACCTGAACACTGAAGCTTTCTTT
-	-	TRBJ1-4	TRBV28	CASRSRGKGRYYEKLFF	TGTGCCAGCAGATCCCGTGGCAAGGGGAGGTATTATGAAAAACTGTTTTTT
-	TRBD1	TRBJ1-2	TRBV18	CASSPEQGGGYTF	TGTGCCAGCTCACCGGAACAGGGGGGTGGCTACACCTTC
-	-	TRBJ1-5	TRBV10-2	CASSSYSNQPQHF	TGCGCCAGCAGTTCTTATAGCAATCAGCCCCAGCATTTT
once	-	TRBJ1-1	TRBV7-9	CASSLVWLKNTEAFF	TGTGCCAGCAGCTTAGTGTGGCTGAAGAACACTGAAGCTTTCTTT
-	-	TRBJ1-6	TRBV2	CASSNRERNSPLHF	TGTGCCAGCAGTAACAGGGAGAGAAATTCACCCCTCCACTTT
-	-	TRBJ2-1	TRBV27	CASRTRPSSYNEQFF	TGTGCCAGCCGGACAAGGCCGAGCTCCTACAATGAGCAGTTCTTC
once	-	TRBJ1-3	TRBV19	CASSSSGTSLRNTIYF	TGTGCCAGTAGTAGTTCCGGGACAAGTTTACGAAACACCATATATTTT
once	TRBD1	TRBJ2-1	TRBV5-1	CASSLGGTGGGNEQFF	TGCGCCAGCAGCTTGGGAGGGACAGGGGGAGGTAATGAGCAGTTCTTC
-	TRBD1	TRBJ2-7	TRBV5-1	CASSQAGQGLHEQYF	TGCGCCAGCAGCCAAGCTGGACAGGGCCTCCACGAGCAGTACTTC
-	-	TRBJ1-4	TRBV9	CASGGVEGARGEKLFF	TGTGCCAGCGGTGGTGTCGAGGGTGCGCGGGGGGAAAAACTGTTTTTT
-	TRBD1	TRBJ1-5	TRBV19	CASSSGQYNQPQHF	TGTGCCAGTAGTTCGGGACAGTACAATCAGCCCCAGCATTTT
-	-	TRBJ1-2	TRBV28	CASSFELSGKQGYTF	TGTGCCAGCAGTTTCGAACTCTCAGGGAAGCAGGGCTACACCTTC
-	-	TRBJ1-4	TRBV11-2	CASSDPGGAFNEKLFF	TGTGCCAGCAGCGACCCTGGGGGGGCTTTTAATGAAAAACTGTTTTTT
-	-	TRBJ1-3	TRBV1	CTSRGKSTGSEVGNTIYF	TGCACCAGCAGGGGAAAATCAACAGGGTCGGAGGTCGGAAACACCATATATTTT
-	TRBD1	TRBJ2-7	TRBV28	CASRRAGTGNEQYF	TGTGCCAGCAGGCGAGCCGGGACAGGGAACGAGCAGTACTTC
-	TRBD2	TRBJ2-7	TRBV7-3	CASSLTSGVGEQYF	TGTGCCAGCAGCTTAACTAGCGGGGTGGGCGAGCAGTACTTC
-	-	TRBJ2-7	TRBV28	CASSDAGPRSSYEQYF	TGTGCCAGCAGTGATGCGGGACCCAGGAGCTCCTACGAGCAGTACTTC
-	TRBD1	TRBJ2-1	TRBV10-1	CASSEDRVYEQFF	TGCGCCAGCAGTGAAGACAGGGTATATGAGCAGTTCTTC
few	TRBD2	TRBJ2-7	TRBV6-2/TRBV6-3	CASSIPFSGRVHEQYF	TGTGCCAGCAGCATACCTTTTAGCGGGAGGGTCCACGAGCAGTACTTC
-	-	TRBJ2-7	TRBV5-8	CASSFQGSYEQYF	TGTGCCAGCAGCTTTCAGGGGTCTTACGAGCAGTACTTC
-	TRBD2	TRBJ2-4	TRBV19	CASNPTSGNKNIQYF	TGTGCCAGCAATCCGACTAGCGGCAACAAAAACATTCAGTACTTC
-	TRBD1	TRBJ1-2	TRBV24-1	CATSSRGSYGYTF	TGTGCCACCAGCTCCAGGGGGAGCTATGGCTACACCTTC
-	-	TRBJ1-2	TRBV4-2	CASSHVGLGKGGYTF	TGTGCCAGCAGCCATGTCGGACTGGGGAAAGGGGGCTACACCTTC
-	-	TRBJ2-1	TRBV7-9	CASSLKVGGASWNEQFF	TGTGCCAGCAGCTTAAAAGTGGGCGGGGCCTCCTGGAATGAGCAGTTCTTC
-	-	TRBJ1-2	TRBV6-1	CASSDDRTFYGYTF	TGTGCCAGCAGTGACGACAGGACCTTCTATGGCTACACCTTC
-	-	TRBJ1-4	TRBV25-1	CASSFRGAGINEKLFF	TGTGCCAGCAGTTTCCGGGGGGCAGGGATTAATGAAAAACTGTTTTTT
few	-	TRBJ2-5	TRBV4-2	CASSPGPIQETQYF	TGTGCCAGCAGCCCCGGTCCCATCCAAGAGACCCAGTACTTC
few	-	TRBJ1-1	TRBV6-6	CASVKGGGTEAFF	TGTGCCAGCGTGAAGGGGGGGGGCACTGAAGCTTTCTTT
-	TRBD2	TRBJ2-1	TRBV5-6	CASSLELAGDILFF	TGTGCCAGCAGCTTGGAGCTAGCGGGAGATATACTGTTCTTC
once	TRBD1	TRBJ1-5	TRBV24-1	CATRDRGRALDNQPQHF	TGTGCCACCAGGGACAGGGGGCGCGCTTTGGACAATCAGCCCCAGCATTTT
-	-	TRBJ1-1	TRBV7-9	CASSLRLRAGFTEAFF	TGTGCCAGCAGCTTAAGGTTGAGGGCCGGTTTCACTGAAGCTTTCTTT
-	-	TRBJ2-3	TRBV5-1	CASSLDSGTQYF	TGCGCCAGCAGCTTGGACTCGGGTACGCAGTATTTT
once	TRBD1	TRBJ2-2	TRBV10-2	CASSGQGAGNTGELFF	TGCGCCAGCAGCGGACAGGGGGCAGGGAACACCGGGGAGCTGTTTTTT
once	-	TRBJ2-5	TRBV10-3	CAISVDSKETQYF	TGTGCCATCAGTGTGGACAGTAAAGAGACCCAGTACTTC
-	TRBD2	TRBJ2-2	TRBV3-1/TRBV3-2	CASSPGGSGRPAGVGELFF	TGTGCCAGCAGCCCCGGAGGCAGCGGGAGGCCGGCGGGCGTCGGGGAGCTGTTTTTT
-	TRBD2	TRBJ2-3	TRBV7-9	CASSTTKTSGRADTQYF	TGTGCCAGCAGCACTACTAAGACTAGCGGGAGGGCGGATACGCAGTATTTT
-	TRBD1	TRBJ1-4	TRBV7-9	CASSRSGGPEKLFF	TGTGCCAGCAGCCGATCAGGGGGTCCTGAAAAACTGTTTTTT
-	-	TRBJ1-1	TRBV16	CASSQRQNTEAFF	TGTGCCAGCAGCCAGAGGCAGAACACTGAAGCTTTCTTT
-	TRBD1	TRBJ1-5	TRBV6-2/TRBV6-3	CASSGQGTSNQPQHF	TGTGCCAGCAGTGGACAGGGCACTAGCAATCAGCCCCAGCATTTT
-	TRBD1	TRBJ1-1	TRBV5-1	CASRKDRGHTEAFF	TGCGCCAGCAGGAAGGACAGGGGCCACACTGAAGCTTTCTTT
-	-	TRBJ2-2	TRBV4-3	CASSQEPGEGTGELFF	TGCGCCAGCAGCCAAGAACCAGGGGAAGGGACCGGGGAGCTGTTTTTT
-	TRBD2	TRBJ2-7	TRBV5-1	CASSLDGTSLYEQYF	TGCGCCAGCAGCTTGGATGGGACTAGTCTCTACGAGCAGTACTTC
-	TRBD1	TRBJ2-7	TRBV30	CACSDRVKYEQYF	TGTGCCTGCTCGGACAGGGTCAAGTACGAGCAGTACTTC
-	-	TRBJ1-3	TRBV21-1	CASSKQSVGAGTPSLYF	-
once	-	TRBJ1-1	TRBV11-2	CASSLTRTAFF	TGTGCCAGCAGCTTGACTCGAACGGCTTTCTTT
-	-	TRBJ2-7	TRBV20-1	CSASPGWDEQYF	TGCAGTGCTAGTCCAGGGTGGGACGAGCAGTACTTC
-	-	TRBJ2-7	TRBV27	CASSLSRGAYEQYF	TGTGCCAGCAGTTTATCTCGCGGAGCGTACGAGCAGTACTTC
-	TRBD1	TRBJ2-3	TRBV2	CASSSGQGSTDTQYF	TGTGCCAGCAGTTCGGGACAGGGCAGCACAGATACGCAGTATTTT
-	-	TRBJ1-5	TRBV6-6	CASTKGRSYNQPQHF	TGTGCCAGCACCAAGGGGAGGTCGTACAATCAGCCCCAGCATTTT
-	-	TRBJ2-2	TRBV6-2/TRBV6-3	CASSYMGLNTGELFF	TGTGCCAGCAGTTACATGGGCCTTAACACCGGGGAGCTGTTTTTT
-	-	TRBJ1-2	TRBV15	CATSRVGARSGYTF	TGTGCCACCAGCAGAGTGGGGGCCCGGAGCGGCTACACCTTC
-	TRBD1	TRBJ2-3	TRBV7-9	CASSPPLGQGPDTQYF	TGTGCCAGCAGCCCCCCGCTGGGACAGGGCCCAGATACGCAGTATTTT
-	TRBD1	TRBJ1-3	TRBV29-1	CSVQGFAGDRSLSGNTIYF	TGCAGCGTCCAAGGTTTCGCCGGGGACAGGAGTCTCTCTGGAAACACCATATATTTT